This TCR beta chain appears in the sequencing data of a study of T cell repertoires in cytomegalovirus infection. Turning to the study itself: From public TCR beta signatures came an indication of both CMV infection and matching HLA type.

Trimming took 11 bases from V and 5 from J, leaving 12 bases between them. The CDR3 contains 12 residues. The V gene's germline CDR1 is SGHVS and CDR2 FQNEAQ. General study points: Carriage of CMV together with the relevant HLA was identifiable through cumulative public TCR beta family frequency.

This clonotype has ten or more counts. Its antigen is not known. TCRdb re-analysed the reads in MiXCR, keeping a single row per CDR3 protein. The data show roughly 600,000 distinct CDR3 sequences, 24% seen once. Material for sequencing was CD8+ T cells from PBMCs. The receptor comes from a human donor in good health (CMV status not recorded). Some clones in this sample may be carry-over from other donors' samples. The chain links TRBV7-8 to TRBJ2-2, with D hard to call. As DNA, the CDR3 is TGTGCCGCTACGGCGTCAACCGGGGAGCTGTTTTTT. Translation gives CAATASTGELFF.